These 24 T cell receptor beta chains originate from one sample sequenced in a study of CD8+ T cells in alopecia areata. Specified treatment: oral pan-JAK inhibitor, 5-10 mg twice daily. It was cDNA, reverse transcribed from extracted RNA, that served as the sequencing template. The table came from immunoSEQ multiplex PCR; TCRdb's copy has only in-frame clones and leaves some out. The sample includes about 280,000 clones, about three fifths of them seen just once. The specimen comprised CD4+ T cells sorted from blood, sampled at week 24, from a patient treated with tofacitinib. Receptors were obtained from a human donor with alopecia areata.

This chain links TRBV11-2 with TRBJ1-1; D call uncertain. From germline, CDR1 is SGHAT and CDR2 FQNNGV. V was shortened by 1 base and J by 0 bases, with 18 bases between the two germline ends. The CDR3 consists of 18 residues. The CDR3 DNA reads TGTGCCAGCAGCTTAGTTCGGTCACAAACACGGGTGAACACTGAAGCTTTCTTT. Its translation: CASSLVRSQTRVNTEAFF.

The V gene is TRBV5-1, the J gene TRBJ2-7; 7 bases match TRBD1. The germline gives CDR1 SGHRS, CDR2 YFSETQ. After removal of 4 bases from V and 5 bases from J, the junction contained 9 bases not matched to a gene. The CDR3 is 14 residues long. CDR3 amino acids: CASSGTGERNEQYF. The DNA of the CDR3 is TGCGCCAGCAGCGGAACAGGGGAAAGGAACGAGCAGTACTTC.

The chain is built from TRBV5-1 and TRBJ1-1, with 7 bases lining up with TRBD1. The V gene's germline CDR1 is SGHRS and CDR2 YFSETQ. The CDR3 extends over 17 amino acids. V was clipped by 4 bases and J by 0 bases; unmatched bases: 12. The CDR3 reads CASSSYTGDILNTEAFF. CDR3 DNA: TGCGCCAGCAGCAGCTACACAGGGGATATTTTGAACACTGAAGCTTTCTTT.

This clone was observed a few times. The chain employs TRBV2 and TRBJ2-5; no firm D call. The CDR3 runs 13 residues. Trimming shortened V by 4 bases and J by 5 bases, and 11 bases separated the two germline ends. From germline, CDR1 is SNHLY and CDR2 FYNNEI. The CDR3 spells CASSGRPTETQYF. The CDR3 bases are TGTGCCAGCAGTGGACGGCCAACGGAGACCCAGTACTTC.

The rearrangement uses TRBV30 and TRBJ2-7, with D possibly being TRBD1 (6 bases). CDR1 and CDR2 (germline): GTSNPN, SVGIG (reference sequence). V shed 0 bases and J shed 1 base, with 7 bases lying between them. CDR3 length: 13 amino acids. The CDR3 DNA reads as TGTGCCTGGAGTGTACAGGGTTCCTACGAGCAGTACTTC. It translates to CAWSVQGSYEQYF.

CDR3 sequence: CASSQEETRQPQHF. CDR3 nucleotides: TGCGCCAGCAGCCAAGAGGAGACTAGGCAGCCCCAGCATTTT. This rearrangement joins TRBV4-3 to TRBJ1-5; D is unclear. Deletions cut 0 bases from V and 7 bases from J, with 10 bases between. This CDR3 contains 14 residues. Germline-derived CDR1 and CDR2 are LGHNA and YSLEER.

CDR3 DNA: TGTGCCAGCAGAAGACAGGGGCACCAGCCCCAGCATTTT. Translating gives CASRRQGHQPQHF. The chain links TRBV6-5 to TRBJ1-5; 8 nucleotides align to TRBD1. Trimming cost V 6 bases and J 7 bases; bases outside gene matches: 5. CDR1 is MNHEY, CDR2 SVGAGI, per germline. The length of the CDR3 is 13 residues.

V gene TRBV29-1 combines with J gene TRBJ2-3; D may be TRBD1 or TRBD2 (6 bases each). V lost 1 base to trimming and J lost 2 bases, with 13 bases between them. The CDR3 loop spans 15 amino acids. Germline CDR1 SQVTM, CDR2 ANQGSEA. The CDR3 nucleotides are TGCAGCGTTGAAGGGGGGGCTACGATCACAGATACGCAGTATTTT. Translation gives CSVEGGATITDTQYF.

CDR3 DNA sequence: TGCGCCAGCAGCTTGGGACAGGGCACTCACTATGGCTACACCTTC. It is translated as CASSLGQGTHYGYTF. The V gene is TRBV5-1, the J gene TRBJ1-2; TRBD1 matches 7 bases. Per germline, CDR1 SGHRS and CDR2 YFSETQ. CDR3 length equals 15 residues. V shed 0 bases, J shed 3 bases, and the junction held 5 bases outside the gene matches.

V usage is TRBV9 and J usage is TRBJ1-2; 9 nucleotides agree with TRBD1. V lost 0 bases, J lost 4 bases, and 7 bases stayed unmatched. Germline assignment: CDR1 SGDLS and CDR2 YYNGEE. This CDR3 has 16 residues. The CDR3 here is CASSVGPRGQGYGYTF. Written as DNA, the CDR3 is TGTGCCAGCAGCGTAGGCCCTCGGGGACAGGGCTATGGCTACACCTTC.

The CDR3 loop reads CASSKSTESMRYTEAFF. The CDR3 nucleotides read TGTGCCAGCAGTAAGTCGACAGAGTCCATGAGGTACACTGAAGCTTTCTTT. The chain combines TRBV7-6 with TRBJ1-1; D is perhaps TRBD1 (5 bases). The CDR3 totals 17 residues. Per the germline V gene, CDR1 is SGHVS and CDR2 is FNYEAQ. With 6 bases removed from V and 3 bases from J, the gap between germline ends came to 23 bases.

J is TRBJ2-1 and V is TRBV5-1; perhaps D is TRBD1 or TRBD2 (6 bases each). Trimming pared 4 bases from V and 3 bases from J, leaving 11 bases between. There are 14 residues in the CDR3. Germline V gene sequence: CDR1 SGHRS, CDR2 YFSETQ. The CDR3 sequence is CASSPGGHYNEQFF. DNA for the CDR3: TGCGCCAGCAGCCCTGGGGGGCACTACAATGAGCAGTTCTTC.

V gene TRBV4-3 combines with J gene TRBJ1-1; D unclear. From germline, CDR1 is LGHNA and CDR2 YSLEER. Trimming removed 0 bases at V and 4 bases at J, with 9 bases between. The CDR3 sequence is 14 residues long. The CDR3 DNA sequence: TGCGCCAGCAGCCAAGATCGTAGATTCACTGAAGCTTTCTTT. It yields the protein CASSQDRRFTEAFF.

CDR3 bases: TGTGCTAGTGGTTTAGGGACAGAGTTTTATGGCTACACCTTC. Amino acids: CASGLGTEFYGYTF. V and J are TRBV12-5 and TRBJ1-2, with 7 bases matching TRBD1. The V segment lost 3 bases and the J segment 5 bases; nucleotides outside the gene matches: 6. CDR1 and CDR2 (germline): LGHNT, FRNRAP. There are 14 residues in the CDR3. Variable domain in full (rest from reference TRBV12-5 and TRBJ1-2): DARVTQTPRHKVTEMGQEVTMRCQPILGHNTVFWYRQTMMQGLELLAYFRNRAPLDDSGMPKDRFSAEMPDATLATLKIQPSEPRDSAVYFCASGLGTEFYGYTFGSGTRLTVV.

The chain employs TRBV5-4 and TRBJ2-1, with D perhaps matching TRBD2 (5 bases). The germline V and J ends were trimmed by 4 bases and 7 bases, with 18 bases remaining between them. CDR3 length: 15 amino acids. CDR1 and CDR2 (germline): SGHNT, YYREEE (reference sequence). The DNA of the CDR3 is TGTGCCAGCAGCCCGACACGCGGACTGGAGAATGAGCAGTTCTTC. This codes for CASSPTRGLENEQFF.

V usage is TRBV7-8 and J usage is TRBJ2-3; TRBD2 agrees at 8 bases. The length of the CDR3 is 13 residues. Trimming took 10 bases from V and 4 from J; bases not matched to a gene: 7. Germline values: CDR1 SGHVS, CDR2 FQNEAQ. Written as DNA, the CDR3 is TGTGCCACCCGGGTAGCGGGGCCAGATACGCAGTATTTT. It is translated as CATRVAGPDTQYF.

The rearrangement links TRBV2 to TRBJ2-7; 9 positions match TRBD2. From germline, CDR1 is SNHLY and CDR2 FYNNEI. This CDR3 spans 14 amino acids. After removal of 5 bases from V and 5 bases from J, the junction contained 7 bases not matched to a gene. CDR3 amino acids: CASSRERGDDEQYF. CDR3 in DNA: TGTGCCAGCAGTAGGGAGCGGGGGGACGACGAGCAGTACTTC.

This clone showed up just a few times. V usage is TRBV29-1 and J usage is TRBJ1-5; D might be TRBD1 (6 bases). Germline values: CDR1 SQVTM, CDR2 ANQGSEA. The CDR3 consists of 14 residues. The germline V and J ends were trimmed by 4 bases and 4 bases, with 14 bases remaining between them. This CDR3 is CSVGAGGWNQPQHF. As DNA, the CDR3 is TGCAGCGTTGGGGCCGGGGGCTGGAATCAGCCCCAGCATTTT. Together with reference TRBV29-1 and TRBJ1-5, the CDR3 gives the full variable domain: SAVISQKPSRDICQRGTSLTIQCQVDSQVTMMFWYRQQPGQSLTLIATANQGSEATYESGFVIDKFPISRPNLTFSTLTVSNMSPEDSSIYLCSVGAGGWNQPQHFGDGTRLSIL.

To note about this clone: A much larger clone differs by one base, so this may be a read error. Other nucleotide sequences from this sample produce the same CDR3. This rearrangement joins TRBV14 to TRBJ1-2; 7 positions match TRBD1. The junction had 3 bases not matched to a gene; V was cut back by 1 base and J by 4 bases. Germline CDR1 SGHDN, CDR2 FVKESK. The CDR3 contains 14 residues. The CDR3 reads CASSQGTGPYGYTF. The CDR3 region has the DNA TGTGCCAGCAGCCAAGGGACAGGACCCTATGGCTACACCTTC.

The J gene is TRBJ2-7, the V gene TRBV4-3; tentative D call: TRBD2 (7 bases). The germline CDR1 and CDR2 sequences are LGHNA and YSLEER. The V end lost 4 bases, the J end lost 5 bases, and 15 bases lay between the germline ends. This CDR3 has 14 residues. The CDR3 spells CASSLGGPLDEQYF. The CDR3 DNA sequence: TGCGCCAGCAGCCTGGGGGGGCCGTTGGACGAGCAGTACTTC.

V usage is TRBV11-2 and J usage is TRBJ2-5; TRBD1 matches at 8 bases. Germline CDR1 SGHAT, CDR2 FQNNGV. V shed 5 bases and J 5 bases; nucleotides not matched to a gene: 7. This CDR3 spans 14 amino acids. CDR3 sequence: CASSLVRDRETQYF. The CDR3 DNA is TGTGCCAGCAGCCTTGTTCGGGACAGGGAGACCCAGTACTTC.

The chain joins TRBV29-1 to TRBJ1-1, with TRBD1 as a possible D gene (6 bases). Per the germline V gene, CDR1 is SQVTM and CDR2 is ANQGSEA. The V gene lost 2 bases and the J gene lost 1 base, with 17 bases spanning the gap. There are 16 residues in the CDR3. CDR3 loop: CSVEPPPGQGNTEAFF. The DNA for the CDR3 is TGCAGCGTTGAACCACCACCGGGACAAGGGAACACTGAAGCTTTCTTT.

The chain employs TRBV11-2 and TRBJ2-7; 7 bases map to TRBD2. The CDR3 sequence is 13 residues long. V lost 3 bases and J lost 2; bases outside the gene matches: 1. The germline V gene encodes CDR1 SGHAT and CDR2 FQNNGV. The CDR3 bases are TGTGCCAGCAGCTTCGGGGGGACCTACGAGCAGTACTTC. It yields the protein CASSFGGTYEQYF. The whole variable domain, remainder taken from reference TRBV11-2 and TRBJ2-7, is EAGVAQSPRYKIIEKRQSVAFWCNPISGHATLYWYQQILGQGPKLLIQFQNNGVVDDSQLPKDRFSAERLKGVDSTLKIQPAKLEDSAVYLCASSFGGTYEQYFGPGTRLTVT.

This clone was detected a few times. J is TRBJ1-6 and V is TRBV7-9; D is possibly TRBD1 (6 bases). The CDR3 has 17 amino acids. In germline, CDR1 is SEHNR, CDR2 FQNEAQ (reference sequence). Trimming cost V 2 bases and J 7 bases, with 18 bases left between them. CDR3 bases: TGTGCCAGCAGCTTAAATCTTGAGACAGGACTGAATTCACCCCTCCACTTT. Amino acids: CASSLNLETGLNSPLHF. Full variable domain (rest looked up from reference TRBV7-9 and TRBJ1-6): DTGVSQNPRHKITKRGQNVTFRCDPISEHNRLYWYRQTLGQGPEFLTYFQNEAQLEKSRLLSDRFSAERPKGSFSTLEIQRTEQGDSAMYLCASSLNLETGLNSPLHFGNGTRLTVT.